The clone carrying this T cell receptor beta chain was counted once. These data originate in a study of blood T cell repertoires in COVID-19. At the level of the study: Nucleic acid was either cDNA or gDNA, and it came from T cells, B-cell-depleted T cells, or PBMCs.

Using immunoSEQ multiplex PCR, the repertoire was profiled, and TCRdb retains in-frame clones only, with some absent. The sample consists of 300,000 or so clones, 87% of them appearing once. From germline, CDR1 is MRHNA and CDR2 SNTAGT. This CDR3 has 13 residues. Trimming pared 6 bases from V and 1 base from J, leaving 9 bases between. The origin of this receptor is a woman aged 40-49 years who had recovered from COVID-19. The chain links TRBV6-4 to TRBJ1-1; D remains unclear. The specimen sequenced was peripheral blood. The CDR3 spells CASSRTSNTEAFF. DNA for the CDR3: TGTGCCAGCAGCCGAACATCGAACACTGAAGCTTTCTTT.